This TCR beta chain was recorded in a study of blood T cell repertoires in COVID-19. In the study overall: The United States, Italy and Spain supplied acute and convalescent COVID-19 samples. T cells, B-cell-depleted T cells, or PBMCs provided the cDNA or gDNA that served as material.

Germline V gives CDR1 SGHNT, CDR2 YYREEE (reference sequence). V was shortened by 3 bases and J by 0 bases, with 7 bases between the two germline ends. CDR3 length equals 15 residues. On this clone: Other DNA sequences from this sample encode an identical CDR3 as well.

Original handling: Amplification from reference gene primers served as the basis for estimated nucleated cell counts. Profiling relied on immunoSEQ multiplex PCR, and the TCRdb table lists in-frame clones only, not all of them. That table is the source of V, J and clone size, and D and trimming were worked out from the DNA. The repertoire holds tens of thousands of clones, with 80% to 90% as singletons. The chain employs TRBV5-4 and TRBJ2-6; D unclear. The source is a middle-aged man with active COVID-19. Sequencing used peripheral blood. The chain's CDR3 is CASSSPGSGANVLTF. The CDR3 DNA sequence: TGTGCCAGCAGCTCGCCCGGCTCTGGGGCCAACGTCCTGACTTTC. Full variable domain (outside the CDR3, taken from reference TRBV5-4 and TRBJ2-6): ETGVTQSPTHLIKTRGQQVTLRCSSQSGHNTVSWYQQALGQGPQFIFQYYREEENGRGNFPPRFSGLQFPNYSSELNVNALELDDSALYLCASSSPGSGANVLTFGAGSRLTVL.